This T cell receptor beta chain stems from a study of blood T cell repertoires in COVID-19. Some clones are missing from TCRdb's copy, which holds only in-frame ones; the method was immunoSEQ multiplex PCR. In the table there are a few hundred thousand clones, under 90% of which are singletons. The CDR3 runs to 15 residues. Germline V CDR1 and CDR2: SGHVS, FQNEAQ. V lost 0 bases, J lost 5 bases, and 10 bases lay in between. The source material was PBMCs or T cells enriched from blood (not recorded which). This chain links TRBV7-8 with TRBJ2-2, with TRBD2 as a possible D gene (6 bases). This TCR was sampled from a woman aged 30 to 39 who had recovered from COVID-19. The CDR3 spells CASSLAPGVTGELFF. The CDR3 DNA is TGTGCCAGCAGCTTAGCTCCGGGAGTTACCGGGGAGCTGTTTTTT.